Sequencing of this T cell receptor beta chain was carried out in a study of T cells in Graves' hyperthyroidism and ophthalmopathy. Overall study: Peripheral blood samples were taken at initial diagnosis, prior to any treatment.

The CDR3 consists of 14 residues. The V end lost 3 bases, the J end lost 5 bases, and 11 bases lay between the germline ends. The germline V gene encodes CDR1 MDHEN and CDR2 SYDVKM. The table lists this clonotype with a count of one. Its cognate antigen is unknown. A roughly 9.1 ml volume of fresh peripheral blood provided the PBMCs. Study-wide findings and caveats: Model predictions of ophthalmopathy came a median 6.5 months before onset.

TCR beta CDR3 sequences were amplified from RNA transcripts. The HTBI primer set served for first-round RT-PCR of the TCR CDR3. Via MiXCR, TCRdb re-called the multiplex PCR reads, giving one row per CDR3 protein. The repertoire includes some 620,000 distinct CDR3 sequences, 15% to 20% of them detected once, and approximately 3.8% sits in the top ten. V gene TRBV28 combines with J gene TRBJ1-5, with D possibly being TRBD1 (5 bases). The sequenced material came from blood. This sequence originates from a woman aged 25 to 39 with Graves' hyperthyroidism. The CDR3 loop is CASSFTDIDQPQHF. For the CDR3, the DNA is TGTGCCAGCAGTTTTACGGACATAGATCAGCCCCAGCATTTT.